This TCR beta chain was retrieved from a study of T cells in tuberculosis listed by TCRdb under 2018. With respect to the entire study: In the study, CD1B tetramers and high-throughput TCR immunosequencing were combined to characterize T cells specific for the mycobacterial lipid antigen glucose monomycolate (GMM). A South African clinical cohort compared IGRA-negative adolescents, IGRA-positive adolescents with latent tuberculosis and adults with active tuberculosis, 9 to 11 per group. PBMC from active tuberculosis patients were archived either before standard anti-tuberculosis treatment began or within 7 days of the start of that treatment. The full study reports these points: Compared with IGRA-negative controls, TCR-alpha repertoires from active tuberculosis had smaller mean NN-distances to GMM-specific TCRs, which suggests clonal expansion of these TCRs. Clinical samples were selected based on the availability of cryopreserved specimens, with adults included as active tuberculosis cases and adolescents included as controls. The smaller NN-distances in active tuberculosis patients were driven in part by shorter CDR3-alpha lengths, while the difference seen for TCR-beta was not statistically significant. Using GEM motif frequencies, a classifier achieved approximately 72% accuracy, whereas a classifier built on the diverse GMM-specific repertoire got to 87% accuracy (AUROC roughly 0.9).

The immunoSEQ multiplex PCR assay was used to generate TCR libraries, with TCR-beta and/or TCR-alpha/delta assays applied to each sample. The Illumina high-throughput platform was used to sequence the amplified TCR libraries. The study's processing was this. Clustering and dimensionality reduction relied on pairwise TCRdist distances among GMM-specific receptors from T cells that were either sorted ex vivo or expanded in vitro. The score assigned to each clinical repertoire was mean NN-distance, meaning the average TCRdist to the nearest 10% of tetramer-positive reference sequences. GEM TCR motif frequency was calculated as the fraction of unique TCRs that matched known GEM sequences in V/J usage and CDR3 length. Linear discriminant analysis with leave-one-out cross-validation, implemented in scikit-learn, was used to classify active tuberculosis. TCRdb provides this immuneACCESS table in a form limited to in-frame rearrangements. Some clones are lacking; in checked studies, under half of them reflect an unresolved V gene, and why the rest are absent is not known. That table gives V, J and clone size, and the DNA gave D and trimming. Within this sample are about 49,000 clones, with roughly 95% of them counted one time only. The ten largest clones take up about 1.5% of the sample.

Concerning this clone itself: Its antigen is not yet known. No per-base quality is available; no much larger clone lies one base away.

The CDR3 starts with the cysteine, ends with the phenylalanine, and has 14 residues. Only CDR3 DNA is held: 42 bases, read in frame from base 1. V was cut back by 3 bases and J by 10 bases, leaving a gap of 17 bases between them. CDR1 and CDR2, per the germline V gene (reference sequence), are SGHNT and YYREEE. Interpreted using the paper, the time point label stands for: new active TB diagnosis, blood taken before or within 7 days of starting treatment. Active tuberculosis patients were HIV-seronegative South African adults aged 18 years or older with a new diagnosis. Confirmation of active tuberculosis was obtained by positive sputum smear microscopy and/or positive M. tuberculosis culture. Immunosequencing of unsorted cryopreserved PBMC covered, on average, about 100,000 T cells per clinical donor.

The TCR comes from an adult with tuberculosis. The sequencing used PBMCs, collected at tuberculosis diagnosis. The chain uses TRBV5-4 and TRBJ2-1, and possibly TRBD2, on 5 matching bases. CDR3 loop: CASSSRASKPEQFF. The DNA reads as follows: TGTGCCAGCAGCTCCCGTGCTAGCAAACCCGAGCAGTTCTTC.